This T cell receptor beta chain was identified in a study of T cell responses to AZD1222 COVID-19 vaccine. CDR1 and CDR2 from the germline V gene are SGHRS and YFSETQ. Trimming shortened V by 5 bases and J by 5 bases, and 22 bases separated the two germline ends. The CDR3 length is 16 residues. This clone occurred once. Antigen specificity is unknown. Study-wide results and caveats: It was only after the peak T cell response that any repertoires were sampled. Among vaccine-associated CD4 TCRs, coverage spanned spike, with dominance at 160-218 and 743-854. Among spike-specific TCRs, nearly half reportedly target unmutated variant regions.

Using immunoSEQ multiplex PCR, the repertoire was profiled, and TCRdb retains in-frame clones only, with some absent. Counted here are around 99,000 clones, 92% occurring once; the ten biggest clones make up 8% to 10%. This TCR derives from an adult who received the AZD1222 COVID-19 vaccine. Sequencing used peripheral blood, obtained 28 days after the second AZD1222 dose. The rearrangement links TRBV5-1 to TRBJ1-1; D unclear. CDR3 residues: CASRKNPAGGITEAFF. CDR3 bases: TGCGCCAGCAGGAAAAATCCGGCAGGTGGAATAACTGAAGCTTTCTTT.